This T cell receptor (beta chain) was found in a study of control samples from healthy donors and cancer patients. The V gene lost 4 bases and the J gene lost 8 bases, with 20 bases spanning the gap. The CDR3 sequence is 15 residues long. CDR1 MDHEN and CDR2 SYDVKM come from the germline V gene. Libraries were prepared by immunoSEQ multiplex PCR; TCRdb keeps only in-frame clonotypes and omits some of them. This table holds 230,000 or so clones, about 94% found once. The V gene is TRBV28, the J gene TRBJ1-1; no clear D. Sequences were obtained from blood. The TCR comes from a middle-aged man in good health. This CDR3 reads CASSSPAAAVGEAFF. The CDR3 DNA is TGTGCCAGCAGTTCACCGGCGGCCGCGGTTGGAGAAGCTTTCTTT.